This T cell receptor (beta chain) was found in a study of cytomegalovirus exposure and HLA in healthy donors. Researchers ran the PCR with 60 Vbeta and 13 Jbeta primers. The assay was immunoSEQ multiplex PCR, and TCRdb's table has in-frame clones only and misses some. Of about 91,000 clones in the sample, 64% are singletons; the top ten hold about 2.3%. Concerning this clone: What it binds is unknown.

The germline gives CDR1 SGHVS, CDR2 FQNEAQ. The CDR3 totals 15 residues. Between the trimmed V and J ends, which lost 4 bases and 1 base, there was a span of 11 bases. Broader study findings: Rare TCR sequences dominated, though some public TCRs recurred in many donors. Altogether, 150 to 200 TCR beta chains were recorded as cytomegalovirus-associated. There was a cluster of highly shared sequence variants that was likely a sequencing artifact.

The chain employs TRBV7-8 and TRBJ1-5, with D hard to call. This clonotype was obtained from a human donor in good health. The sample taken for sequencing was PBMCs. The CDR3 DNA sequence: TGTGCCAGCAGCTCTCCCTCGGGGAGCAATCAGCCCCAGCATTTT. Translating gives CASSSPSGSNQPQHF.